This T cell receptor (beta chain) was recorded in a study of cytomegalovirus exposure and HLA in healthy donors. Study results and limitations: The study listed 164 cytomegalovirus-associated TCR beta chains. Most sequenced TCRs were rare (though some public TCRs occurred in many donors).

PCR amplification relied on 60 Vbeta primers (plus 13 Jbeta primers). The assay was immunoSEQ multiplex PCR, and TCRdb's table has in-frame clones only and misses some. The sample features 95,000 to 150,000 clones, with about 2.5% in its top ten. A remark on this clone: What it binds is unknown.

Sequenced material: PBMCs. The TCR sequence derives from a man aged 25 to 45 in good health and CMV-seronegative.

CDR3 sequence (DNA): TGTGCCAGCAGCTTCTCAACCGGGACAGAAGAGACCCAGTACTTC. It encodes CASSFSTGTEETQYF. J is TRBJ2-5 and V is TRBV11-2; the match to TRBD1 covers 7 bases. V lost 3 bases, J lost 3 bases, and 7 bases stayed unmatched. The CDR3 totals 15 residues. Germline V gene data show CDR1 as SGHAT and CDR2 as FQNNGV.